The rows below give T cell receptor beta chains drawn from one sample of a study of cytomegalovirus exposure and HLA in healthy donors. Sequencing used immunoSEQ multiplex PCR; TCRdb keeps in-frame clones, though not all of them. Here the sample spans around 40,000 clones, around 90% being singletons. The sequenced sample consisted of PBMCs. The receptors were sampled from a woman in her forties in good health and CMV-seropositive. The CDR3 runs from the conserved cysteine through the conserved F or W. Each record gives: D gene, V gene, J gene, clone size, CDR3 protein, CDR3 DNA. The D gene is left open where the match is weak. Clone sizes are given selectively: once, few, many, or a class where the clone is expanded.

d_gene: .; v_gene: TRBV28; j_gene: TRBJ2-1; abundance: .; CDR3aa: CASKLQDNPYNEQFF; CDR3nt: TGTGCCAGCAAGCTACAGGATAATCCCTACAATGAGCAGTTCTTC
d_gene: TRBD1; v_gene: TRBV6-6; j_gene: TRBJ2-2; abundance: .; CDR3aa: CASSYRTGGSPGELFF; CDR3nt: TGTGCCAGCAGTTACCGGACAGGGGGATCTCCCGGGGAGCTGTTTTTT
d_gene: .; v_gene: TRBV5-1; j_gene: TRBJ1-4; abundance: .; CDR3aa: CASSPDGDLATNEKLFF; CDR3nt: TGCGCCAGCAGCCCTGATGGAGACCTCGCAACTAATGAAAAACTGTTTTTT
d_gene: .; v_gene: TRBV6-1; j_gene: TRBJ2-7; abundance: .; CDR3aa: CASSDILFYEQYF; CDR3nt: TGTGCCAGCAGTGACATTTTGTTCTACGAGCAGTACTTC
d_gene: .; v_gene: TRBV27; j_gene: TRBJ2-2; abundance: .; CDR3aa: CASSFGQLASGELFF; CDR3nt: TGTGCCAGCAGTTTTGGTCAACTAGCTTCCGGGGAGCTGTTTTTT
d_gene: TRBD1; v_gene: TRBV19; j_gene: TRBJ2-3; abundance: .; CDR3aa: CASSPQTGPDTQYF; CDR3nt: TGTGCCAGTTCACCTCAGACAGGGCCAGATACGCAGTATTTT
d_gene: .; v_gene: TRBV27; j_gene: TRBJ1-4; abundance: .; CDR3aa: CASSLRFSLLPGNEKLFF; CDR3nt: TGTGCCAGCAGTTTACGATTTTCACTTCTTCCAGGAAATGAAAAACTGTTTTTT
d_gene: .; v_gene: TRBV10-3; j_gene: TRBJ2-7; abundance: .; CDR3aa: CAISATPTSLSEQYF; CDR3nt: TGTGCCATCAGTGCCACCCCGACTAGTTTGTCCGAGCAGTACTTC
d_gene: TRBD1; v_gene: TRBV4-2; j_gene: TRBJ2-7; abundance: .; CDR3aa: CASSHSEGGASYPYEQYF; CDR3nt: TGTGCCAGCAGCCACTCCGAAGGGGGCGCAAGTTATCCCTACGAGCAGTACTTC
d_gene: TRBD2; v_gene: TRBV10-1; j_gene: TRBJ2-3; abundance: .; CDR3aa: CASSYGLAGNTDTQYF; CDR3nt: TGCGCCAGCAGTTATGGACTAGCGGGGAACACAGATACGCAGTATTTT
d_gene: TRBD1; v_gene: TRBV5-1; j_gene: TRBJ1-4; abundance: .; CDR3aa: CASSLGPGQGQEKLFF; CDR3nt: TGCGCCAGCAGCTTGGGGCCGGGACAGGGGCAGGAAAAACTGTTTTTT
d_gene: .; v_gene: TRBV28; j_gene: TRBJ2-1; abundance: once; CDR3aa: CASSFPRPDNEQFF; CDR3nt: TGTGCCAGCAGTTTCCCCAGGCCGGACAATGAGCAGTTCTTC
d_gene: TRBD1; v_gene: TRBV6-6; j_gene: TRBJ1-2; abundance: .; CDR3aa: CASTTGEGGYTF; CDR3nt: TGTGCCAGTACGACAGGGGAAGGTGGCTACACCTTC
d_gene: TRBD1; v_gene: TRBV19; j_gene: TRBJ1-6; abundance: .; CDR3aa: CASRPDREPSPLHF; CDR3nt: TGTGCTAGTAGACCGGACAGGGAACCTTCACCCCTCCACTTT
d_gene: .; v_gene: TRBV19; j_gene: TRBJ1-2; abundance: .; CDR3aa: CASSSTLTTDYGYTF; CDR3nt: TGTGCCAGTAGTAGTACGCTTACTACCGACTATGGCTACACCTTC
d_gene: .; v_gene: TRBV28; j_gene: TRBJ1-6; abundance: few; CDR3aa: CASRLQVPNSPLHF; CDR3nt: TGTGCCAGCAGGCTCCAGGTCCCTAATTCACCCCTCCACTTT
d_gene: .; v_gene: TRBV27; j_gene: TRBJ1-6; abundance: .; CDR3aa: CASSFGSSYNSPLHF; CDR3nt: TGTGCCAGCAGTTTTGGGAGCTCCTATAATTCACCCCTCCACTTT
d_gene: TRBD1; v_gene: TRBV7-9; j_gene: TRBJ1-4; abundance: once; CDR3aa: CASRPRQGTNEKLFF; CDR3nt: TGTGCCAGCAGACCCAGACAGGGCACTAATGAAAAACTGTTTTTT
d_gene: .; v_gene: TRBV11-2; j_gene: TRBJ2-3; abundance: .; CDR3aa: CASSLGEHTQYF; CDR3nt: TGTGCCAGCAGCTTAGGTGAGCATACGCAGTATTTT
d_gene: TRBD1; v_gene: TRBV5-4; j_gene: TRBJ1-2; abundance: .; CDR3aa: CASSLQGGGYTF; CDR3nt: TGTGCCAGCAGCCTCCAGGGGGGTGGCTACACCTTC
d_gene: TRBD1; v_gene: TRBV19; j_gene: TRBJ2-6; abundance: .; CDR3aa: CASSITGAPGANVLTF; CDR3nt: TGTGCCAGTAGTATAACAGGGGCCCCAGGGGCCAACGTCCTGACTTTC
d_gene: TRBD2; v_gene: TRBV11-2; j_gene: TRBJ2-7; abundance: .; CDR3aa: CASSARLAGDGEQYF; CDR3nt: TGTGCCAGCAGCGCCCGACTAGCGGGAGACGGCGAGCAGTACTTC
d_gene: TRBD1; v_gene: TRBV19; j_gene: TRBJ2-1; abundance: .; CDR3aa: CASSSDAGTGGNEQFF; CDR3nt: TGTGCCAGTAGTTCTGACGCCGGGACAGGGGGCAATGAGCAGTTCTTC
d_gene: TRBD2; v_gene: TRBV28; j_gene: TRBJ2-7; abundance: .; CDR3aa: CASSPKGLAGGPRAYEQYF; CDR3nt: TGTGCCAGCAGTCCCAAGGGACTAGCGGGAGGGCCCAGGGCCTACGAGCAGTACTTC
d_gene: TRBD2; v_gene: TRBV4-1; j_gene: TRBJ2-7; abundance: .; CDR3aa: CASSQDLASGYEQYF; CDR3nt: TGCGCCAGCAGCCAAGATCTGGCTAGCGGCTACGAGCAGTACTTC
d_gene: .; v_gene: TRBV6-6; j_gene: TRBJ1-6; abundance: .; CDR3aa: CASSREGIYSPLHF; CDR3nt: TGTGCCAGCAGTCGGGAGGGGATCTATTCACCCCTCCACTTT
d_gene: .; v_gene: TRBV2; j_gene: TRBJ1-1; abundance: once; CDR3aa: CASRSNRNPNTEAFF; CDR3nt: TGTGCCAGCAGGTCTAATCGAAACCCGAACACTGAAGCTTTCTTT
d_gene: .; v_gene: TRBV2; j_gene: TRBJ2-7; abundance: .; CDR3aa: CASISWYEQYF; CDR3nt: TGTGCCAGCATCAGTTGGTACGAGCAGTACTTC
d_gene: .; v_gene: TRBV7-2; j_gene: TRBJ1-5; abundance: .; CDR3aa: CASGLQAEPQHF; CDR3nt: TGTGCCAGCGGACTCCAGGCAGAGCCCCAGCATTTT
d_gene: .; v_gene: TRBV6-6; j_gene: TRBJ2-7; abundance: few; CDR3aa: CATEASPDSYEQYF; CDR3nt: TGTGCCACCGAGGCTAGCCCCGACTCCTACGAGCAGTACTTC
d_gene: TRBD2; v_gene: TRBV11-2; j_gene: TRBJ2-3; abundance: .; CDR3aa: CASLAGGSTDTQYF; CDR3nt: TGTGCCAGCCTCGCGGGGGGCAGCACAGATACGCAGTATTTT
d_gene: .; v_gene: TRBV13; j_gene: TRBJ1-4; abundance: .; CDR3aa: CASSPNRATNEKLFF; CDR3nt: TGTGCCAGCAGCCCCAACAGAGCAACTAATGAAAAACTGTTTTTT
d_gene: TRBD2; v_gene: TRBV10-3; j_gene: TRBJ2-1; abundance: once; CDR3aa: CAISPSGGYNEQFF; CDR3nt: TGTGCCATCAGCCCTAGCGGGGGGTACAATGAGCAGTTCTTC
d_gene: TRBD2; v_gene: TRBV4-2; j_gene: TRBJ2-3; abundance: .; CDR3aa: CASSQGIAGLDTQYF; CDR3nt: TGTGCCAGCAGCCAAGGGATAGCGGGGCTAGATACGCAGTATTTT
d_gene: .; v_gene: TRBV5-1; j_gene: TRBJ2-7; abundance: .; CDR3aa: CASSFGGDHFYEQYF; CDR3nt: TGCGCCAGCAGCTTCGGAGGAGATCATTTCTACGAGCAGTACTTC
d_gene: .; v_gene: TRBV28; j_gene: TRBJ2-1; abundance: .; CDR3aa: CANSRTSYNEQFF; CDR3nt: TGTGCCAACTCCCGGACTTCTTACAATGAGCAGTTCTTC
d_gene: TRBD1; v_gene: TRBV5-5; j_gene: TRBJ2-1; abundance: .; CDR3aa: CASSFDRDDEQFF; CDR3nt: TGTGCCAGCAGCTTCGACAGGGACGATGAGCAGTTCTTC
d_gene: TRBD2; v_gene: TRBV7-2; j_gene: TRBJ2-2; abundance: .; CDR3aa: CASSGLVPGELFF; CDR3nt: TGTGCCAGCAGCGGACTAGTTCCCGGGGAGCTGTTTTTT
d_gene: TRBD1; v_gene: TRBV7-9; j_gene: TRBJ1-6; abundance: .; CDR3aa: CASSLAGAGGGSPLHF; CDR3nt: TGTGCCAGCAGCTTAGCCGGCGCAGGGGGCGGCTCACCCCTCCACTTT
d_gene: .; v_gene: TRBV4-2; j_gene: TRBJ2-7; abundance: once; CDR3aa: CASSQDRTAGGEQYF; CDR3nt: TGTGCCAGCAGCCAAGATAGAACAGCCGGTGGCGAGCAGTACTTC
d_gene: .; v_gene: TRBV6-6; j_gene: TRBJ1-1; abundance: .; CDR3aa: CASSYSSEGAFF; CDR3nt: TGTGCCAGCAGTTACTCTTCCGAGGGAGCTTTCTTT